The source of this T cell receptor beta chain is a study of blood T cell repertoires in COVID-19. This CDR3 has 14 residues. V gave up 6 bases and J gave up 3 bases, with 15 bases separating them. Germline assignment: CDR1 SGHKS and CDR2 YYEKEE (reference sequence). In the authors' workflow: From reference gene primer amplification, estimates of nucleated cell counts were derived. Sequencing used immunoSEQ multiplex PCR; TCRdb keeps in-frame clones, though not all of them. For V, J and clone size, that table is used; D and trimming come from the DNA. The sample has a few hundred thousand clones, 75% to 90% seen once. Individuals aged about 18 to 89 years were recruited from 24 US areas. Participants' own reports of clinical history determined their cohort assignment. Among Cohort 3 donors, those recovered had two negative PCRs, clearance, or symptom resolution.

The sequence was obtained from a man under 40 who had recovered from COVID-19. Sequencing was performed on PBMCs or T cells enriched from blood (not recorded which). The chain joins TRBV5-5 to TRBJ1-2; D may be TRBD1 (5 bases). CDR3 coding DNA: TGTGCCAGCACCGAAACCCAGGGTCACTATGGCTACACCTTC. It translates to CASTETQGHYGYTF.